What follows is one TCR beta chain and its context. Antigen unknown. Germline CDR1 SGDLS, CDR2 YYNGEE. V was cut by 5 bases and J by 4 bases, with 13 bases left in between. CDR3 size: 14 residues. TCRdb called the reads again in MiXCR, with one record for every CDR3 protein. The sample carries around 530,000 distinct CDR3 sequences, 26% recorded once. This entry belongs to a study of T cell repertoires in cytomegalovirus infection. The study's findings and limits: The response measured ex vivo was dominated by TCR beta clonotypes (HLA-C-restricted and CMV-specific).

V usage is TRBV9 and J usage is TRBJ2-1; weak D call: TRBD1 (5 bases). Sequences were obtained from PBMCs. This TCR derives from a human donor in good health (CMV status not recorded). Some clones in this sample may be carry-over from other donors' samples. CDR3 in DNA: TGTGCCAGCAGTCGACAGAAGAAGTACAATGAGCAGTTCTTC. It encodes CASSRQKKYNEQFF.